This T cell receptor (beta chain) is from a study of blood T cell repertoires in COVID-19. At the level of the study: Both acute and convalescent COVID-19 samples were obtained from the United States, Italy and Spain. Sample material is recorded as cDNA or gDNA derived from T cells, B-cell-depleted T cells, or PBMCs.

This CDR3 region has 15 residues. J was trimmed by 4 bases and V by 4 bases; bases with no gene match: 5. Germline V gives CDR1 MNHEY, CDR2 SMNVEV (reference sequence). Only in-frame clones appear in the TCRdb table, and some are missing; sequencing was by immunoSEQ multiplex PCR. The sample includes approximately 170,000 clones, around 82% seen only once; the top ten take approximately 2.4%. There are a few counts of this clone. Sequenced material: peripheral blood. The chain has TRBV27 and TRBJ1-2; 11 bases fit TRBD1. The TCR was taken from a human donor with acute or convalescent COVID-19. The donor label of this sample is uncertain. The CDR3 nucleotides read TGTGCCAGCAGTTCCGGGACAGGGGGAGTCTATGGCTACACCTTC. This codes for CASSSGTGGVYGYTF.